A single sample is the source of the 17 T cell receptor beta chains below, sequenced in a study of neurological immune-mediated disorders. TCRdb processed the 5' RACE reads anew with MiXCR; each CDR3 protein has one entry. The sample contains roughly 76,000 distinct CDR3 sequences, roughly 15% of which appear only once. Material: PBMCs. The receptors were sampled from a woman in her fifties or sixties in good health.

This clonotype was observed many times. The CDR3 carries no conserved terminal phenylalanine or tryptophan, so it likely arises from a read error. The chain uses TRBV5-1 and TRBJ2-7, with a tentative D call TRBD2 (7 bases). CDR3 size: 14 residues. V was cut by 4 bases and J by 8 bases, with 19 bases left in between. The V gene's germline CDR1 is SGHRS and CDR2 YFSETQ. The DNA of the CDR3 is TGCGCCAGCAGCCCCACGCCAGGGGAGGGGAAGCAGTACCTC. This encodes CASSPTPGEGKQYL.

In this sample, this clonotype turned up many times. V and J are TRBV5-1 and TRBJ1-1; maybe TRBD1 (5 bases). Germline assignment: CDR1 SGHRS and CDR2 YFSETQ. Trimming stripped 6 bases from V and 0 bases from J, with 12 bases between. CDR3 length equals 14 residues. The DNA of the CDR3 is TGCGCCAGCAAAGGGGAGGGGATGAACACTGAAGCTTTCTTT. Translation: CASKGEGMNTEAFF.

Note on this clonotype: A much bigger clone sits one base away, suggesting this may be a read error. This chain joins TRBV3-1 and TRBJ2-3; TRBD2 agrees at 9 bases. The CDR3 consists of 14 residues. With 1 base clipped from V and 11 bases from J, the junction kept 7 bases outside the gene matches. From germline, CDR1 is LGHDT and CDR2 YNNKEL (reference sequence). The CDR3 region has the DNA TGTGCCAGCAGCCAAGGGCTAGCGGGGACGATGCAGTATTTT. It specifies CASSQGLAGTMQYF.

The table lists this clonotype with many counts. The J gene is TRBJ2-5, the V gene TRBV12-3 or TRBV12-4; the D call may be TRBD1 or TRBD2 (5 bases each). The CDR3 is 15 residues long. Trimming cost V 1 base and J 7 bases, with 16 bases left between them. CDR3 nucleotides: TGTGCCAGCAGTTTAGGCTGGGGCAATCGGGGGACCCAGTACTTC. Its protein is CASSLGWGNRGTQYF.

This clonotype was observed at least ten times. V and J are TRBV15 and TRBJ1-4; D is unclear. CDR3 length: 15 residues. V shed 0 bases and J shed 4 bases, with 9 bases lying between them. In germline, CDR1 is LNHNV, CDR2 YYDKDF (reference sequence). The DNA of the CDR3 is TGTGCCACCAGCAGAGACGGCGGCGTTAATGAAAAACTGTTTTTT. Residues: CATSRDGGVNEKLFF.

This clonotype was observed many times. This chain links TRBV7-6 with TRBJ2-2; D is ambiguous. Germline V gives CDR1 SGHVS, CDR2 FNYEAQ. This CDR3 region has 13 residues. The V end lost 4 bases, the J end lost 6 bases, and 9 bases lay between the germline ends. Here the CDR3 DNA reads TGTGCCAGCAGCTCGAACTTCGCCGGGGAGCTGTTTTTT. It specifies CASSSNFAGELFF.

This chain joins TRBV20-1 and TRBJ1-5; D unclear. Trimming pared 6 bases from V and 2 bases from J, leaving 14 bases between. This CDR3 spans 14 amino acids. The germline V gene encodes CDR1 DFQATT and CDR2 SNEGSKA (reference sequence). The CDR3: CSAPVGRRNQPQHF. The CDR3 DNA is TGCAGTGCCCCGGTAGGGCGGCGCAATCAGCCCCAGCATTTT.

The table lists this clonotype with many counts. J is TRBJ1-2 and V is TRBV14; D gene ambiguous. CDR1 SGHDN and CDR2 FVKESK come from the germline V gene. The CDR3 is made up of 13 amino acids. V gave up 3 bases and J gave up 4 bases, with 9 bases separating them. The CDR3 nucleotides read TGTGCCAGCAGCCACGGTCCCTCCTATGGCTACACCTTC. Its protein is CASSHGPSYGYTF.

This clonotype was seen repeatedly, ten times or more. CDR3 sequence (DNA): TGTGCCAGCAGCTTAGCCGGGAGGGATGAAGCTTTCTTT. Protein product: CASSLAGRDEAFF. The chain links TRBV7-2 to TRBJ1-1; D call uncertain. Germline CDR1 SGHTA, CDR2 FQGNSA. The ends were cut back, 0 bases at V and 7 bases at J, with 9 bases in the middle. This CDR3 is 13 amino acids long.

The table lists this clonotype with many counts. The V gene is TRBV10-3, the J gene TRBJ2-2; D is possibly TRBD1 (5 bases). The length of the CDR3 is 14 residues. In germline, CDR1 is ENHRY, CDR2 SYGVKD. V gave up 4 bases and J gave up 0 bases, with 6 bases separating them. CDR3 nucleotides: TGTGCCATCAGTGGACAGTCGAACACCGGGGAGCTGTTTTTT. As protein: CAISGQSNTGELFF.

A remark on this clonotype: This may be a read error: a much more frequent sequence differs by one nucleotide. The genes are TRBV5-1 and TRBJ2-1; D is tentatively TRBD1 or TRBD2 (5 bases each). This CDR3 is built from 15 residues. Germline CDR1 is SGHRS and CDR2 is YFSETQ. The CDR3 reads CANSFFPGADNEQFF. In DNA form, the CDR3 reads TGCGCCAACAGCTTTTTTCCCGGGGCAGACAATGAGCAGTTCTTC.

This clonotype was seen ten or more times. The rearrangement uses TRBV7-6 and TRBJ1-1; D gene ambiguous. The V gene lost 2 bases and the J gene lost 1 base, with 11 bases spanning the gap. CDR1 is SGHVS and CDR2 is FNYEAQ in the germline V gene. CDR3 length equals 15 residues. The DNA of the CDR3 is TGTGCCAGCAGCTTATTGCCCACGGCGAACACTGAAGCTTTCTTT. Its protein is CASSLLPTANTEAFF.

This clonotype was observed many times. The CDR3 nucleotides read TGTGCCAGCAGCTTAGACGGCTACACCGGGGAGCTGTTTTTT. It codes for CASSLDGYTGELFF. The chain joins TRBV7-2 to TRBJ2-2; D gene uncertain. The V gene lost 1 base and the J gene lost 3 bases, with 6 bases spanning the gap. Germline V lookup: CDR1 SGHTA, CDR2 FQGNSA. This CDR3 has 14 residues. Looking up the rest from reference TRBV7-2 and TRBJ2-2 gives the full variable domain: GAGVSQSPSNKVTEKGKDVELRCDPISGHTALYWYRQSLGQGLEFLIYFQGNSAPDKSGLPSDRFSAERTGGSVSTLTIQRTQQEDSAVYLCASSLDGYTGELFFGEGSRLTVL.

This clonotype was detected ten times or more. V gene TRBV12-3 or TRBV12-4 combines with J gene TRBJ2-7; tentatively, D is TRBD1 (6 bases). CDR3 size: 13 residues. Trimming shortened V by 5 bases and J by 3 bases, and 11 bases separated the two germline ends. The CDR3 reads CASSVGQVYEQYF. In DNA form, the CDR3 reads TGTGCCAGCAGTGTGGGACAAGTCTACGAGCAGTACTTC.

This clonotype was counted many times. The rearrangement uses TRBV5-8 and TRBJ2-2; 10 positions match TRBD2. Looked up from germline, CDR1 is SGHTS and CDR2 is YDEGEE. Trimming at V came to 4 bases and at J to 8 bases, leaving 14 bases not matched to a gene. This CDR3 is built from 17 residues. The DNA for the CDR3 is TGTGCCAGCAGCCTGACCGCAGCGGGAGGGCCATCTGGGGAGCTGTTTTTT. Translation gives CASSLTAAGGPSGELFF.

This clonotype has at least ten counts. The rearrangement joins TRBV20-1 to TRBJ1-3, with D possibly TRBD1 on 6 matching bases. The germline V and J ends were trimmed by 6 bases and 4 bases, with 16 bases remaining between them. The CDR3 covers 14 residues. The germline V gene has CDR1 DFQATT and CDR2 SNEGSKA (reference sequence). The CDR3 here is CSATGHPGGNTIYF. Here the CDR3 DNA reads TGCAGTGCCACGGGACACCCAGGGGGAAACACCATATATTTT.

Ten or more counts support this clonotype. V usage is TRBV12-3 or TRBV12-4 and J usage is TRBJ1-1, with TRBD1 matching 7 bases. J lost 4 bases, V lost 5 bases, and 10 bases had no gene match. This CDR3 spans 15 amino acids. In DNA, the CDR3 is TGTGCCAGCAGTCGAAGACAGGGATCTGGCACTGAAGCTTTCTTT. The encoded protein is CASSRRQGSGTEAFF.